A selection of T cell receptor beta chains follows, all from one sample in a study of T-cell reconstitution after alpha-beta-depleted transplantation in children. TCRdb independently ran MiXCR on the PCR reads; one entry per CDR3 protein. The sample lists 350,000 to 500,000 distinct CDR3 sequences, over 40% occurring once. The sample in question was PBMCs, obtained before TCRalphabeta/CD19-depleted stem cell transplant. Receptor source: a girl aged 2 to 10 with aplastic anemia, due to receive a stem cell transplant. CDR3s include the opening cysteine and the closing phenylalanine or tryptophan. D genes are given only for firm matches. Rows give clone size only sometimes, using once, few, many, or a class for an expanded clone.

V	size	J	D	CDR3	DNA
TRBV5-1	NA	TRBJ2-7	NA	CASSALGSFNEQYF	TGCGCCAGCAGCGCTCTCGGGAGTTTCAACGAGCAGTACTTC
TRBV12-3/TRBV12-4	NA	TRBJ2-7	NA	CASKPAGRTYEQYF	TGTGCCAGCAAGCCCGCGGGACGGACCTACGAGCAGTACTTC
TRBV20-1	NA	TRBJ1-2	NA	CSARPYQGSDGYTF	TGCAGTGCTCGCCCTTATCAGGGATCGGATGGCTACACCTTC
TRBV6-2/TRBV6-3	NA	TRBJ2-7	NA	CASRFVEGSYEQYF	TGTGCCAGCCGCTTTGTTGAGGGCTCCTACGAGCAGTACTTC
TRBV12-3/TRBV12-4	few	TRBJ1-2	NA	CASSLDPSPYTF	TGTGCCAGCAGTTTGGACCCCTCGCCCTACACCTTC
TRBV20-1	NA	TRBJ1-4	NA	CSARVPGGEKLFF	TGCAGTGCTAGAGTACCCGGGGGGGAAAAACTGTTTTTT
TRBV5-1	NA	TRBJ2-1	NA	CASSPDHPQNEQFF	TGCGCCAGCAGCCCGGACCACCCGCAGAATGAGCAGTTCTTC
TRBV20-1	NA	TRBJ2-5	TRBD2	CCAAQGSGRPPFQETQYF	TGCTGTGCAGCCCAGGGGAGCGGGAGACCACCATTCCAAGAGACCCAGTACTTC
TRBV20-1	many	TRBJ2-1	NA	CSARRTWEQFF	TGCAGTGCTAGGAGGACCTGGGAGCAGTTCTTC
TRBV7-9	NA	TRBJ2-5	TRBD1	CASSLELVAGGIETQYF	TGTGCCAGCAGCTTAGAGTTGGTGGCAGGGGGCATCGAGACCCAGTACTTC
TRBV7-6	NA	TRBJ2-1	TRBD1	CASSLASGQPYNEQFF	TGTGCCAGCAGCTTAGCGTCGGGACAGCCCTACAATGAGCAGTTCTTC
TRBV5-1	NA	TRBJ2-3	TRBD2	CASSSLAGGPSDTQYF	TGCGCCAGCAGCTCTTTAGCGGGGGGGCCATCAGATACGCAGTATTTT
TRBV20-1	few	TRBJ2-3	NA	CSEAKKDDTDTQYF	TGCAGTGAGGCAAAGAAGGACGACACAGATACGCAGTATTTT
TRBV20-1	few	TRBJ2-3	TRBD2	CSAVGRGTDTQYF	TGCAGTGCCGTGGGGAGGGGTACAGATACGCAGTATTTT
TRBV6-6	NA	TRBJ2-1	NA	CASSYPFESEQFF	TGTGCCAGCAGTTACCCCTTTGAATCTGAGCAGTTCTTC
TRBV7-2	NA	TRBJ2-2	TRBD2	CASSNSGGFMNTGELFF	TGTGCCAGCAGCAATAGCGGGGGCTTCATGAACACCGGGGAGCTGTTTTTT
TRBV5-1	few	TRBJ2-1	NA	CASSLALDFDYDEQFF	TGCGCCAGCAGCTTGGCGTTAGACTTTGACTACGATGAGCAGTTCTTC
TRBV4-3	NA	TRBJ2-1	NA	CASSQVVARNEQFF	TGCGCCAGCAGCCAAGTGGTAGCCCGCAATGAGCAGTTCTTC
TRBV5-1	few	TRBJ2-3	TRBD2	CASSWGTSGRLDTQYF	TGCGCCAGCAGCTGGGGGACTAGCGGGAGACTGGATACGCAGTATTTT
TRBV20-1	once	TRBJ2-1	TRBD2	CSATQPLAGNYNEQFF	TGCAGTGCCACCCAGCCCCTAGCGGGAAACTACAATGAGCAGTTCTTC